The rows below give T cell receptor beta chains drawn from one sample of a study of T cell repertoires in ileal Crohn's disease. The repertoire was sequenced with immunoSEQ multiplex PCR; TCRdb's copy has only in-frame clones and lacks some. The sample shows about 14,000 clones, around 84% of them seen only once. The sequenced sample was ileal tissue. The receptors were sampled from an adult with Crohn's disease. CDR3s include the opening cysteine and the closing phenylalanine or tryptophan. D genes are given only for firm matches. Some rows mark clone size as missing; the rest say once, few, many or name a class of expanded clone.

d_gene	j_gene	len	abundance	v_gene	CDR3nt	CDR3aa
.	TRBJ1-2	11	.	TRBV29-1	TGCAGCGTCTCACCGGGGGGCTCTTACACCTTC	CSVSPGGSYTF
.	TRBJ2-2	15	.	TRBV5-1	TGCGCCAGCAGCTCGCACAACATGAACACCGGGGAGCTGTTTTTT	CASSSHNMNTGELFF
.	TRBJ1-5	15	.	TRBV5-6	TGTGCCAGCAGCCTTGGGTTGAGGGGCAATCAGCCCCAGCATTTT	CASSLGLRGNQPQHF
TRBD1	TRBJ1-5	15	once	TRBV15	TGTGCCACTATGAGGGACAGGGGGCAGGGTCAGCCCCAGCATTTT	CATMRDRGQGQPQHF
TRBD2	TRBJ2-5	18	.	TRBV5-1	TGCGCCAGCAGCTTGCTGACTAGCGGGGGAGACTCCCAAGAGACCCAGTACTTC	CASSLLTSGGDSQETQYF
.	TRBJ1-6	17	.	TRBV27	TGTGCCAGCAGTTTCGGAGGGATGGTCCCCTATAATTCACCCCTCCACTTT	CASSFGGMVPYNSPLHF
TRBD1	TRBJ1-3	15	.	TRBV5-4	TGTGCCAGCAGCCGAGGGACAGACTCTGGAAACACCATATATTTT	CASSRGTDSGNTIYF
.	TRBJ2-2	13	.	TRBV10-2	TGCGCCAGCTCCATTCTCTACCCCGGGGAGCTGTTTTTT	CASSILYPGELFF
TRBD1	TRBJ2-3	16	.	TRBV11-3	TGTGCCAGCAGCGATTACTTAGGGACAGACACAGATACGCAGTATTTT	CASSDYLGTDTDTQYF
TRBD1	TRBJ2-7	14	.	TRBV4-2	TGTGCCAGCAGCCAGAAGACAGGGTCCTACGAGCAGTACTTC	CASSQKTGSYEQYF
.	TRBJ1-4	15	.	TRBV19	TGTGCCAGTAGTTTTGGACAACTTTTTAATGAAAAACTGTTTTTT	CASSFGQLFNEKLFF
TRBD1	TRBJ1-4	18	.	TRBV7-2	TGTGCCAGCAGCCCCTATCTCGGGACAGCCGCAACTAATGAAAAACTGTTTTTT	CASSPYLGTAATNEKLFF
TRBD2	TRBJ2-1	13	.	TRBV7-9	TGTGCCAGCAGCTTAAGACTAGCCGGTGAGCAGTTCTTC	CASSLRLAGEQFF
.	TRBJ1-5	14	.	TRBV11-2	TGTGCCAGCAGCCTGGGGGGGGGTTCGGGGCCCCAGCATTTT	CASSLGGGSGPQHF
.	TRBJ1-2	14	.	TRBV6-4	TGTGCCAGCAGCCCCGGGGAGGGGGGCCGTGGCTACACCTTC	CASSPGEGGRGYTF
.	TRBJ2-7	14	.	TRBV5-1	TGCGCCAGCAGCTTGGAAGCAGGGAGGTACGAGCAGTACTTC	CASSLEAGRYEQYF
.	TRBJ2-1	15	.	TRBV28	TGTGCCAGCTATAGACAGGTAGGATCCTACAATGAGCAGTTCTTC	CASYRQVGSYNEQFF
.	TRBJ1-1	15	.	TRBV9	TGTGCCAGCAGCGTAGGTGCAGGGAGGACCACTGAAGCTTTCTTT	CASSVGAGRTTEAFF
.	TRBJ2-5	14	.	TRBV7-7	TGTGCTAGCAGCTTAACTAGCACCCAAGAGACCCAGTACTTC	CASSLTSTQETQYF
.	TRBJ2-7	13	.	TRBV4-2	TGTGCCAGCAGCCCCTCGGGCGGGAACGAGCAGTACTTC	CASSPSGGNEQYF